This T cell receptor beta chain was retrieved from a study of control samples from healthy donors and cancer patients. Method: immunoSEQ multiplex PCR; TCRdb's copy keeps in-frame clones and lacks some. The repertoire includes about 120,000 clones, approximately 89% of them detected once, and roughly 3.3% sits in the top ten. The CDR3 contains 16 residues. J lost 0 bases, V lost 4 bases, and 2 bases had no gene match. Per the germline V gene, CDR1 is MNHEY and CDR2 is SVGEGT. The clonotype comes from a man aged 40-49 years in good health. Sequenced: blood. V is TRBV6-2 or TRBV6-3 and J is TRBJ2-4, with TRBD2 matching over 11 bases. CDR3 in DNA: TGTGCCAGCAGTTTTGGACTAGCGGGAGCCAAAAACATTCAGTACTTC. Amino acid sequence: CASSFGLAGAKNIQYF.